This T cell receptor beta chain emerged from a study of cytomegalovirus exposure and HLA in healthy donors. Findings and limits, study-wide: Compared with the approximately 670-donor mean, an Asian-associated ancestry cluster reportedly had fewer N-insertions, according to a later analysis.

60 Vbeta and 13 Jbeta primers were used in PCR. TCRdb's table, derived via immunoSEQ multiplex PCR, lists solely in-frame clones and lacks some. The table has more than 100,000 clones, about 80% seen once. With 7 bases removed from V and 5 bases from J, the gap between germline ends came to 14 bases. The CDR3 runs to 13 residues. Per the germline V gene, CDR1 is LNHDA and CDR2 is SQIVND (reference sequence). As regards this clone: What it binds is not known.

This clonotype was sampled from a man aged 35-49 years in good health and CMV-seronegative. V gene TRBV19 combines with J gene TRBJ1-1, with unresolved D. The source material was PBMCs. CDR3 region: CASTLSRRTEAFF. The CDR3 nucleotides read TGTGCCAGTACCCTCTCTCGGAGGACTGAAGCTTTCTTT.